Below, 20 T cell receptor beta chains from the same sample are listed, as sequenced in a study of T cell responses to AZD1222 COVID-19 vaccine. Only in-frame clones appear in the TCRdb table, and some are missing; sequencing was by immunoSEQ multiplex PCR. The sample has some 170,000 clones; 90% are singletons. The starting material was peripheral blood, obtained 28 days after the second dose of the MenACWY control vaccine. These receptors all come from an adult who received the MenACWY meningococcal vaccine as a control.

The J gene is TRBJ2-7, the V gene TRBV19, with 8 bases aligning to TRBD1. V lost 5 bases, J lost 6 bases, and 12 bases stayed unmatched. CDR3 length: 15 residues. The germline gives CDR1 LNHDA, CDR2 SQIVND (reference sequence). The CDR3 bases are TGTGCCAGTAGTGGGGTCGGGACAGGTTTTGGCGAGCAGTACTTC. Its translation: CASSGVGTGFGEQYF.

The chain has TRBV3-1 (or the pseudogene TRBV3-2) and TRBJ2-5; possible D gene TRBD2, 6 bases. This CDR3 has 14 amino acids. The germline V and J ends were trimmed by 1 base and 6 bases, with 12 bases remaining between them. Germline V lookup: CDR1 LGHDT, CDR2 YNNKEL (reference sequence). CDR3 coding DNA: TGTGCCAGCAGCCAAGGAGGGGCGGGAAAGACCCAGTACTTC. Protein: CASSQGGAGKTQYF.

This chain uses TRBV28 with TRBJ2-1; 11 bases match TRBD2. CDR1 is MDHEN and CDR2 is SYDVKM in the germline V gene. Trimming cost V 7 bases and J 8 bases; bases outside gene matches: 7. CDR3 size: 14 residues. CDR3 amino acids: CASTSSGRFHEQFF. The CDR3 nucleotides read TGTGCCAGCACCTCTAGCGGGAGGTTCCATGAGCAGTTCTTC.

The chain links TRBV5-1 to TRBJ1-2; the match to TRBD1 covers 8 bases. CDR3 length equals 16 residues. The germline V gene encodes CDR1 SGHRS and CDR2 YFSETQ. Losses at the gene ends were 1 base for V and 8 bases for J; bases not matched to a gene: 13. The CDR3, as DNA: TGCGCCAGCAGCTTGAGGCCGGGACAGGTTGTAGGCGGCTACACCTTC. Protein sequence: CASSLRPGQVVGGYTF.

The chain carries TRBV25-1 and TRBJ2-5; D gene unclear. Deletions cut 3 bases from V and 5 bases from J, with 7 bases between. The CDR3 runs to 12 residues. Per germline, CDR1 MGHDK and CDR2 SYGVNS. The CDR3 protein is CASSDSWETQYF. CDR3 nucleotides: TGTGCCAGCAGTGACTCTTGGGAGACCCAGTACTTC. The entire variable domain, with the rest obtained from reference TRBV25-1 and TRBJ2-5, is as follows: EADIYQTPRYLVIGTGKKITLECSQTMGHDKMYWYQQDPGMELHLIHYSYGVNSTEKGDLSSESTVSRIRTEHFPLTLESARPSHTSQYLCASSDSWETQYFGPGTRLLVL.

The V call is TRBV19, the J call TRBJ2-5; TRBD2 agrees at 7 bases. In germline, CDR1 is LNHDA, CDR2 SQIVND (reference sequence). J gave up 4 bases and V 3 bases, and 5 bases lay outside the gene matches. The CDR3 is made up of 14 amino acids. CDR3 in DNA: TGTGCCAGTAGTATGGGGGGAGGGTCAGAGACCCAGTACTTC. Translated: CASSMGGGSETQYF.

The CDR3 DNA sequence: TGTGCCAGCATTTTAGAGGCTCCGAACACTGAAGCTTTCTTT. It yields the protein CASILEAPNTEAFF. This chain joins TRBV2 and TRBJ1-1; D is undetermined. V was trimmed by 7 bases and J by 1 base, leaving 13 bases between them. The CDR3 totals 14 residues. CDR1 is SNHLY, CDR2 FYNNEI, per germline.

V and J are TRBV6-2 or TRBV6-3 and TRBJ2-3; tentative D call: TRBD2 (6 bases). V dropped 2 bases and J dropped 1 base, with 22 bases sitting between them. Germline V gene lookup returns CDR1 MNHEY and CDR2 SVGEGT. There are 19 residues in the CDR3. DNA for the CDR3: TGTGCCAGCAGTTACAAATGGTATAGCGGAAAGTGGGGCACAGATACGCAGTATTTT. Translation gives CASSYKWYSGKWGTDTQYF.

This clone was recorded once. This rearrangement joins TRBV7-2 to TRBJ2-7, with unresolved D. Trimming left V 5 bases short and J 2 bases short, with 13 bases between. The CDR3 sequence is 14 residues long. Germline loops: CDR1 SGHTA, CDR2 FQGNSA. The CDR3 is CASSRPGPPYEQYF. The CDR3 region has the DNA TGTGCCAGCAGCCGCCCCGGGCCTCCCTACGAGCAGTACTTC.

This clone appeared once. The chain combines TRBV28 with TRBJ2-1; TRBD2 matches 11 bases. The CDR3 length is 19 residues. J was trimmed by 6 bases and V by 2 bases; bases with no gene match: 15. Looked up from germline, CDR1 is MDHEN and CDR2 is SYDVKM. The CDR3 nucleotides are TGTGCCAGCAGTTTAAACGCCTATGGGATAGCGGGAGGGCGCAATGAGCAGTTCTTC. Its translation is CASSLNAYGIAGGRNEQFF. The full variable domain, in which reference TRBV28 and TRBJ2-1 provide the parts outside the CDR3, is DVKVTQSSRYLVKRTGEKVFLECVQDMDHENMFWYRQDPGLGLRLIYFSYDVKMKEKGDIPEGYSVSREKKERFSLILESASTNQTSMYLCASSLNAYGIAGGRNEQFFGPGTRLTVL.

The CDR3 nucleotides are TGTGCCAGCAGACTAGCGGGAGGGAACAATGAGCAGTTCTTC. The encoded protein is CASRLAGGNNEQFF. V usage is TRBV2 and J usage is TRBJ2-1; 13 bases are shared with TRBD2. The CDR3 has 14 residues. Germline V gene lookup returns CDR1 SNHLY and CDR2 FYNNEI. With V trimmed by 6 bases and J by 5 bases, 1 base remained unmatched.

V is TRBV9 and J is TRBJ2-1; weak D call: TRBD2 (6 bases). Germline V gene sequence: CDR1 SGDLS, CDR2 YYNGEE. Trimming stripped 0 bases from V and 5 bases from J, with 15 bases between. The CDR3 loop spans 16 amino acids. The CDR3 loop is CASSVDGEVQDNEQFF. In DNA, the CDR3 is TGTGCCAGCAGCGTAGATGGGGAGGTGCAAGACAATGAGCAGTTCTTC.

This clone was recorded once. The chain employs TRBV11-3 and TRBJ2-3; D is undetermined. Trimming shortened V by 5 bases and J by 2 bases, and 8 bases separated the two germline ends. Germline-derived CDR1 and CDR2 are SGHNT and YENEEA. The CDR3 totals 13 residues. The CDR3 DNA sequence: TGTGCCAGCAGCCCCCAGACCACAGATACGCAGTATTTT. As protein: CASSPQTTDTQYF.

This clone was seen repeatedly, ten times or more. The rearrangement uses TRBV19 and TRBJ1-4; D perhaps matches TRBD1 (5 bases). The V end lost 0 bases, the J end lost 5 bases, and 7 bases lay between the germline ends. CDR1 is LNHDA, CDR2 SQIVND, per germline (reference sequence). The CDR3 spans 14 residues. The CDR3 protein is CASSIDRGNEKLFF. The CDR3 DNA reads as TGTGCCAGTAGTATAGATCGGGGGAATGAAAAACTGTTTTTT.

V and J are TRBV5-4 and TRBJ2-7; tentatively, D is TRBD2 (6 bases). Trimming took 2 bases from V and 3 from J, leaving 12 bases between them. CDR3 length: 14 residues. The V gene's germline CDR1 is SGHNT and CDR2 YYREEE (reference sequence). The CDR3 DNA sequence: TGTGCCAGCAGCTTCTACGGGAGAGGCTACGAGCAGTACTTC. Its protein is CASSFYGRGYEQYF.

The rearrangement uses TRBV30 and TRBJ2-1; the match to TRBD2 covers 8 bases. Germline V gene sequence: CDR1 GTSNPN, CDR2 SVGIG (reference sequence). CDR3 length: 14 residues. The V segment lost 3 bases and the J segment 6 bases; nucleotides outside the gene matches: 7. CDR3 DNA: TGTGCCTGGAGAAGGCTAGCGGGTCTCAATGAGCAGTTCTTC. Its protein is CAWRRLAGLNEQFF.

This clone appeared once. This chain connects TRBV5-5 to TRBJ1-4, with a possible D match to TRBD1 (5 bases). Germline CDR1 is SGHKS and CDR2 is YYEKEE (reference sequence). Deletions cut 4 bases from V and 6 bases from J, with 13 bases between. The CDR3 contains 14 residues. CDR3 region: CASSAMGGYEKLFF. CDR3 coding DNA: TGTGCCAGCAGCGCCATGGGGGGATATGAAAAACTGTTTTTT.

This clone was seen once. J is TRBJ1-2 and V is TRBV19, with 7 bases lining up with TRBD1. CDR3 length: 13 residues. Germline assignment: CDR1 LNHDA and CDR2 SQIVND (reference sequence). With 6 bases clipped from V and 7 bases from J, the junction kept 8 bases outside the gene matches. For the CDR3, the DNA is TGTGCCAGTAGCAACAGGGGAGGAGGTGGCTACACCTTC. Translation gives CASSNRGGGGYTF.

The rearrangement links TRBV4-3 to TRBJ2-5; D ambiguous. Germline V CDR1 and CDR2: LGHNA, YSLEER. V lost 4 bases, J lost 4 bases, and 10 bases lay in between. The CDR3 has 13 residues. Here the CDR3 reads CASSPSLGETQYF. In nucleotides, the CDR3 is TGCGCCAGCAGCCCTTCCCTAGGAGAGACCCAGTACTTC.

CDR3 in DNA: TGTGCCAGCAGCCCCGGGCAGGTCGGACTGGATCAGCCCCAGCATTTT. Its protein product is CASSPGQVGLDQPQHF. This sequence joins TRBV5-6 and TRBJ1-5, with D hard to call. Trimming stripped 4 bases from V and 5 bases from J, with 19 bases between. CDR3 size: 16 residues. Germline V gene lookup returns CDR1 SGHDT and CDR2 YYEEEE.